Below, 5 T cell receptor beta chains from the same sample are listed, as sequenced in a study of blood T cell repertoires in COVID-19. Here immunoSEQ multiplex PCR was the method, and the copy in TCRdb shows in-frame clones only, minus some. The data show 15,000 to 20,000 clones, approximately 86% seen once. The sample consisted of peripheral blood. The receptors shown here come from a human donor in a cohort sampled during active COVID-19.

V and J are TRBV18 and TRBJ2-7, with a tentative D call TRBD2 (7 bases). The CDR3 extends over 15 amino acids. The germline CDR1 and CDR2 sequences are KGHSH and LQKENI. Trimming pared 1 base from V and 0 bases from J, leaving 10 bases between. As DNA, the CDR3 is TGTGCCAGCTCACCACAGGGGGGGAGCTCCTACGAGCAGTACTTC. This encodes CASSPQGGSSYEQYF. Filled out from reference TRBV18 and TRBJ2-7, the complete variable domain reads NAGVMQNPRHLVRRRGQEARLRCSPMKGHSHVYWYRQLPEEGLKFMVYLQKENIIDESGMPKERFSAEFPKEGPSILRIQQVVRGDSAAYFCASSPQGGSSYEQYFGPGTRLTVT.

The chain has TRBV6-5 and TRBJ1-1, with a possible D match to TRBD1 (6 bases). Trimming removed 0 bases from V and 6 bases from J, with 14 bases in between. Germline-derived CDR1 and CDR2 are MNHEY and SVGAGI. The CDR3 contains 15 residues. Here the CDR3 reads CASSYSYQGIAEAFF. In DNA form, the CDR3 reads TGTGCCAGCAGTTACTCGTACCAGGGGATCGCTGAAGCTTTCTTT.

The J gene is TRBJ2-7, the V gene TRBV5-1, with 7 bases identical to TRBD1. The CDR3 has 13 amino acids. Germline V gene sequence: CDR1 SGHRS, CDR2 YFSETQ. Trimming at V came to 4 bases and at J to 5 bases, leaving 6 bases not matched to a gene. Here the CDR3 DNA reads TGCGCCAGCAGCCGACAGGGCCTGGACGAGCAGTACTTC. This sequence encodes CASSRQGLDEQYF.

The V gene is TRBV3-1 (or the pseudogene TRBV3-2), the J gene TRBJ2-5; TRBD2 matches at 9 bases. CDR1 is LGHDT, CDR2 YNNKEL, per germline (reference sequence). CDR3 length: 16 amino acids. The ends lost 0 bases at V and 1 base at J; junction bases unmatched: 3. The CDR3 nucleotides are TGTGCCAGCAGCCAAGATTCGACTAGCGGCCAAGAGACCCAGTACTTC. This translates into CASSQDSTSGQETQYF.

The chain couples TRBV6-6 to TRBJ2-5, with a tentative D call TRBD1 (6 bases). CDR3 length: 14 residues. V dropped 2 bases and J dropped 5 bases, with 12 bases sitting between them. CDR1 and CDR2 from the germline V gene are MNHNY and SVGAGI (reference sequence). Here the CDR3 DNA reads TGTGCCAGCAGTTACGCGGACAGAGGCGAGACCCAGTACTTC. It yields the protein CASSYADRGETQYF.